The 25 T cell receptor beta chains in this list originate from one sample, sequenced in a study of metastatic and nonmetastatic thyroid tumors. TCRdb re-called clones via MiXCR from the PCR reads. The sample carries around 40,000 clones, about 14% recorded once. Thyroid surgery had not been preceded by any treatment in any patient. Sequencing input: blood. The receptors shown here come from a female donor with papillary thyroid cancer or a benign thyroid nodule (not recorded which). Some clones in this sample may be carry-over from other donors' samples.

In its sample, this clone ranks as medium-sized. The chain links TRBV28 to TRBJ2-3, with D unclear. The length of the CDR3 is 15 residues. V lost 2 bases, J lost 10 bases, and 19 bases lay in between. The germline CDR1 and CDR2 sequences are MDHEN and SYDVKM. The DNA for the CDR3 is TGTGCCAGCAGTTTAACCGACCCGAGGCAAAAAGCGCAGTATTTT. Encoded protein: CASSLTDPRQKAQYF.

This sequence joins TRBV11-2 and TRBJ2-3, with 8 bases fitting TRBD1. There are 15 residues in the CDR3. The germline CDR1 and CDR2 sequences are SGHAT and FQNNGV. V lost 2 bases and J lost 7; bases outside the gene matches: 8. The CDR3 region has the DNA TGTGCCAGCAGCTTATGTCCTACAGGGGGAAATACGCAGTATTTT. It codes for CASSLCPTGGNTQYF.

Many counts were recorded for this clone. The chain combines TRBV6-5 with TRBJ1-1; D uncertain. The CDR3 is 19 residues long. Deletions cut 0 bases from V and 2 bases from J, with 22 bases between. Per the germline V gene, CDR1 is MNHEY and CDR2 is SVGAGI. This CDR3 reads CASSYSTGSQLRGNTEAFF. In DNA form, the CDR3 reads TGTGCCAGCAGTTACTCGACCGGTAGTCAGTTAAGAGGTAACACTGAAGCTTTCTTT.

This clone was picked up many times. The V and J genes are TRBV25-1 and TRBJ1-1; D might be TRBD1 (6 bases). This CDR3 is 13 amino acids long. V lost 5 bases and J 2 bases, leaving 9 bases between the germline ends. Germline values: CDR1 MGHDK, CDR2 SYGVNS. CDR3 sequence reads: CASSRQVNTEAFF. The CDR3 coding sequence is TGTGCCAGCAGTCGACAGGTCAACACTGAAGCTTTCTTT.

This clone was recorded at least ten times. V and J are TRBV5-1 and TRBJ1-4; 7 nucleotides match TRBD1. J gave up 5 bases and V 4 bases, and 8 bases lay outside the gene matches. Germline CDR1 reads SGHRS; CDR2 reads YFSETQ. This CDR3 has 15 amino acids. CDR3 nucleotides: TGCGCCAGCAGCGTGAGGACAGGAGTGAATGAAAAACTGTTTTTT. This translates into CASSVRTGVNEKLFF.

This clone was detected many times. CDR3 bases: TGTGCCAGCAGCTTAGAAGAGTTTGAAGCTTTCTTT. Translation: CASSLEEFEAFF. This sequence joins TRBV7-8 and TRBJ1-1; D gene uncertain. Germline values: CDR1 SGHVS, CDR2 FQNEAQ. Trimming pared 1 base from V and 7 bases from J, leaving 7 bases between. The CDR3 loop spans 12 amino acids.

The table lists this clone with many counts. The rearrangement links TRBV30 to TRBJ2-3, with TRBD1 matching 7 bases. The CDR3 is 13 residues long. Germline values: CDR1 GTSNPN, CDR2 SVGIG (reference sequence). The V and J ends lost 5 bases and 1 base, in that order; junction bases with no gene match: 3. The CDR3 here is CAWRTGGTDTQYF. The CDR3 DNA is TGTGCCTGGCGAACAGGGGGCACAGATACGCAGTATTTT. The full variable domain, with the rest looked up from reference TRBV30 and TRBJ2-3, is SQTIHQWPATLVQPVGSPLSLECTVEGTSNPNLYWYRQAAGRGLQLLFYSVGIGQISSEVPQNLSASRPQDRQFILSSKKLLLSDSGFYLCAWRTGGTDTQYFGPGTRLTVL.

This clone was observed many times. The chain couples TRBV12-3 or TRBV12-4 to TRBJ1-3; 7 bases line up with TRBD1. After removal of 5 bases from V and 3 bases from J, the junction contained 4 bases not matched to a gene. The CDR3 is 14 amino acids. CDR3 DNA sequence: TGTGCCAGCAGTCTGGGACAGATTGGAAACACCATATATTTT. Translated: CASSLGQIGNTIYF.

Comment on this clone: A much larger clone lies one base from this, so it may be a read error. The DNA for the CDR3 is TGCGCCAGCAGCCTAGTGGAGGTTGCGGGAACTAATCAGCCCCAGCATTTT. Protein sequence: CASSLVEVAGTNQPQHF. The chain employs TRBV4-1 and TRBJ1-5; D remains ambiguous. V was cut by 4 bases and J by 4 bases, with 20 bases left in between. Per the germline V gene, CDR1 is MGHRA and CDR2 is YSYEKL. The CDR3 loop spans 17 amino acids.

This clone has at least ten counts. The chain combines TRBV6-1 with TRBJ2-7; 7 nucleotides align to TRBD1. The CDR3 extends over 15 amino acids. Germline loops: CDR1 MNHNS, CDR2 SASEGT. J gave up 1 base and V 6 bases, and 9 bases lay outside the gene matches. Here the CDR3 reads CASRPRDRGSYEQYF. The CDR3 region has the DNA TGTGCCAGCAGGCCCCGGGACAGAGGGTCCTACGAGCAGTACTTC.

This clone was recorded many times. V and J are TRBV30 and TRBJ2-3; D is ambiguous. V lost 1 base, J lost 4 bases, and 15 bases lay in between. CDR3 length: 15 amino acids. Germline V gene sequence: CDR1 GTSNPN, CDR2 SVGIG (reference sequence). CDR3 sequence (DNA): TGTGCCTGGAGTGCCACGGGTTTTGTGGCAGATACGCAGTATTTT. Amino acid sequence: CAWSATGFVADTQYF. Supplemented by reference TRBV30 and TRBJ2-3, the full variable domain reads SQTIHQWPATLVQPVGSPLSLECTVEGTSNPNLYWYRQAAGRGLQLLFYSVGIGQISSEVPQNLSASRPQDRQFILSSKKLLLSDSGFYLCAWSATGFVADTQYFGPGTRLTVL.

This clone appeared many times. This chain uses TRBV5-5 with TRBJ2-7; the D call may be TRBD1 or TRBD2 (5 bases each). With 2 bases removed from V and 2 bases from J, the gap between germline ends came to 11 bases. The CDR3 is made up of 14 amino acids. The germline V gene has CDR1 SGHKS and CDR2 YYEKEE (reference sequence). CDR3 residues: CASSFRQGPYEQYF. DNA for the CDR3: TGTGCCAGCAGCTTTCGGCAGGGACCCTACGAGCAGTACTTC.

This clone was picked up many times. The CDR3 reads CASSLEREEQFF. CDR3 bases: TGTGCCAGCAGCTTGGAGCGGGAAGAGCAGTTCTTC. V gene TRBV7-8 combines with J gene TRBJ2-1; 7 nucleotides align to TRBD2. The trim removed 3 bases at V and 10 bases at J, leaving 3 bases unmatched. The germline CDR1 and CDR2 sequences are SGHVS and FQNEAQ. This CDR3 has 12 amino acids.

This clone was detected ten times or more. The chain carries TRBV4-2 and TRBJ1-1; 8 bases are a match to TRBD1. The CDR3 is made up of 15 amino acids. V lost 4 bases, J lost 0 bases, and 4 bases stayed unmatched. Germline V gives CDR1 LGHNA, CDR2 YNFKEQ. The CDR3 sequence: CASSPPGGMNTEAFF. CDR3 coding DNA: TGTGCCAGCAGCCCCCCAGGGGGCATGAACACTGAAGCTTTCTTT.

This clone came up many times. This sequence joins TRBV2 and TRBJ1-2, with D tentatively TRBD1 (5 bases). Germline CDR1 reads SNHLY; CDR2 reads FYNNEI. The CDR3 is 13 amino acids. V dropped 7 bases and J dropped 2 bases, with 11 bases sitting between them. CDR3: CASTVTENYGYTF. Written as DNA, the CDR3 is TGTGCCAGCACTGTGACAGAAAACTATGGCTACACCTTC.

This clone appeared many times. This CDR3 reads CASSLWGTLSGANVLTF. The DNA for the CDR3 is TGTGCCAGCAGTTTGTGGGGTACCCTCTCTGGGGCCAACGTCCTGACTTTC. The chain has TRBV28 and TRBJ2-6; D unresolved. The CDR3 is 17 residues long. Germline V gene lookup returns CDR1 MDHEN and CDR2 SYDVKM. The ends were cut back, 3 bases at V and 0 bases at J, with 12 bases in the middle.

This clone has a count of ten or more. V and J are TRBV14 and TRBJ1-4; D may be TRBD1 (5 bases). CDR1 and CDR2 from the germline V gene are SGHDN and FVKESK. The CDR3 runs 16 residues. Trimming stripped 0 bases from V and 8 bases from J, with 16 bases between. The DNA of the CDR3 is TGTGCCAGCAGCCAAGATGGGAAGGGGAGGAGAGAAAAACTGTTTTTT. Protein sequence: CASSQDGKGRREKLFF.

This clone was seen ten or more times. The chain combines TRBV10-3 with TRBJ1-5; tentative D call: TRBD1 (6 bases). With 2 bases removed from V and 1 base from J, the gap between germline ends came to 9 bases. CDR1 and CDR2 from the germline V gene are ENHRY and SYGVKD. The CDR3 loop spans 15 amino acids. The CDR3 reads CAISEGGLSNQPQHF. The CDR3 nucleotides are TGTGCCATCAGTGAGGGGGGCTTGAGCAATCAGCCCCAGCATTTT.

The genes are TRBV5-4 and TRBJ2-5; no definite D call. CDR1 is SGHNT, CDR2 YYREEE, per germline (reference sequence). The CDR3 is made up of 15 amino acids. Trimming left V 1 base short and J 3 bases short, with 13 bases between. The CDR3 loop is CASSLRQASKETQYF. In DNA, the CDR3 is TGTGCCAGCAGCTTGAGGCAAGCGAGTAAAGAGACCCAGTACTTC.

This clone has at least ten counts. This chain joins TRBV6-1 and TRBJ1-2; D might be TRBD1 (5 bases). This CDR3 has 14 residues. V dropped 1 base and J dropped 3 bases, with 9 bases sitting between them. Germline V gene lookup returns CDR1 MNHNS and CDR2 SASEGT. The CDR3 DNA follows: TGTGCCAGCAGTGAAGGGGGGGGGGACTATGGCTACACCTTC. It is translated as CASSEGGGDYGYTF.

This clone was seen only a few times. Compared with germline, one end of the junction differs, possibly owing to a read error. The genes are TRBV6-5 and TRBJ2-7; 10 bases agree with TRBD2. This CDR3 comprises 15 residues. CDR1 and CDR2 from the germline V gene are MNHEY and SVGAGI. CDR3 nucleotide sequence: TGTGCCTGCAGTTCCCGGACTAGCGGTACGTACGAGCAGTACTTC. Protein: CACSSRTSGTYEQYF.

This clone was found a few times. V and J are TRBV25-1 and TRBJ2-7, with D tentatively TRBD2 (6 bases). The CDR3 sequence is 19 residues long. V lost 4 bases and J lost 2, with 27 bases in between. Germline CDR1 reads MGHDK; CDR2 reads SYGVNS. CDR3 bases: TGTGCCAGCAGTGCCTCCAGGGACTTCGGGAGTGAGGGGACCTACGAGCAGTACTTC. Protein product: CASSASRDFGSEGTYEQYF.

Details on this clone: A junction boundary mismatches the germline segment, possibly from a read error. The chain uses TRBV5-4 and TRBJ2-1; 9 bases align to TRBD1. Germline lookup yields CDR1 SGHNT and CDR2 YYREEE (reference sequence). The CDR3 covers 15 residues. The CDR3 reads CASSLRDRAYNDQFF. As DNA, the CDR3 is TGTGCCAGCAGCTTGAGGGACAGGGCCTACAATGACCAGTTCTTC.

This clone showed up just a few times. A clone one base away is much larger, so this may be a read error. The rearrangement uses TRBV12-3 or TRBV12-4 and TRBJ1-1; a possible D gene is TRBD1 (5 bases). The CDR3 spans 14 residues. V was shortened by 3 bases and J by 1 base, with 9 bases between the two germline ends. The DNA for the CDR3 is TGTGCCAGCAGTTTGGGACGTAAGAACACTGAAGCTTTCTTT. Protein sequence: CASSLGRKNTEAFF.

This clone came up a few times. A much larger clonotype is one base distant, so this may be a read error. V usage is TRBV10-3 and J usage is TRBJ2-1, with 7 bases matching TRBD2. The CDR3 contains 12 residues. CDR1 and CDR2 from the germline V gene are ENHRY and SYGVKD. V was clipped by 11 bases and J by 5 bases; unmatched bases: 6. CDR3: CAVWTRDNEQFF. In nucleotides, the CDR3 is TGTGCCGTCTGGACTAGGGACAATGAGCAGTTCTTC.